A single sample gave rise to the 16 T cell receptor beta chains below, sequenced in a study of CD8+ T cells in alopecia areata. RNA was isolated and reverse transcribed to cDNA, the sequencing template. Data came from immunoSEQ multiplex PCR; TCRdb stores just in-frame clones and leaves some out. Of around 120,000 clones in the sample, 55% to 65% are singletons; the top ten hold 2.5% to 3%. Source material: CD4+ T cells sorted from blood. Receptors were obtained from a human donor in good health.

The chain employs TRBV6-1 and TRBJ2-7; no reliable D call. CDR3 length: 15 amino acids. V was cut by 6 bases and J by 6 bases, with 21 bases left in between. The germline V gene encodes CDR1 MNHNS and CDR2 SASEGT. CDR3 in amino acids: CASRITGKRVGEQYF. CDR3 sequence (DNA): TGTGCCAGCAGAATTACTGGAAAGAGAGTGGGCGAGCAGTACTTC.

The chain links TRBV7-9 to TRBJ2-7; 7 bases agree with TRBD1. The CDR3 extends over 14 amino acids. Germline CDR1 is SEHNR and CDR2 is FQNEAQ (reference sequence). With V trimmed by 5 bases and J by 3 bases, 7 bases remained unmatched. The CDR3 DNA follows: TGTGCCAGCAGCCGATTGGGACAGCTCTACGAGCAGTACTTC. Translation: CASSRLGQLYEQYF.

The chain uses TRBV7-7 and TRBJ2-3; 9 bases match TRBD2. The CDR3 extends over 15 amino acids. V lost 5 bases to trimming and J lost 3 bases; unmatched junction nucleotides: 6. Germline CDR1 SSHAT, CDR2 FNYEAQ (reference sequence). The CDR3 loop is CASSQGLAMTDTQYF. The CDR3 DNA follows: TGTGCCAGCAGCCAAGGACTAGCGATGACAGATACGCAGTATTTT. Together with reference TRBV7-7 and TRBJ2-3, the CDR3 gives the full variable domain: GAGVSQSPRYKVTKRGQDVTLRCDPISSHATLYWYQQALGQGPEFLTYFNYEAQPDKSGLPSDRFSAERPEGSISTLTIQRTEQRDSAMYRCASSQGLAMTDTQYFGPGTRLTVL.

This chain joins TRBV9 and TRBJ1-2, with 8 bases matching TRBD1. Germline V gives CDR1 SGDLS, CDR2 YYNGEE. The CDR3 runs 15 residues. The ends lost 3 bases at V and 4 bases at J; junction bases unmatched: 8. The CDR3 sequence: CASSAIRQGTYGYTF. For the CDR3, the DNA is TGTGCCAGCAGCGCAATCCGACAGGGGACCTATGGCTACACCTTC.

V and J are TRBV25-1 and TRBJ1-1, with D uncertain. The CDR3 is made up of 14 amino acids. V was shortened by 1 base and J by 6 bases, with 12 bases between the two germline ends. The germline V gene has CDR1 MGHDK and CDR2 SYGVNS. The CDR3 here is CASSELSQRAEAFF. Here the CDR3 DNA reads TGTGCCAGCAGTGAATTATCCCAACGTGCTGAAGCTTTCTTT.

The chain couples TRBV25-1 to TRBJ1-2; D gene uncertain. The ends were cut back, 1 base at V and 5 bases at J, with 11 bases in the middle. The CDR3 runs 14 residues. Germline V gives CDR1 MGHDK, CDR2 SYGVNS. The CDR3 DNA reads TGTGCCAGCAGTGAATGGGAGACGGATTATGGCTACACCTTC. It yields the protein CASSEWETDYGYTF.

The V and J genes are TRBV27 and TRBJ2-7; D unclear. Germline CDR1 is MNHEY and CDR2 is SMNVEV (reference sequence). Trimming pared 6 bases from V and 4 bases from J, leaving 16 bases between. This CDR3 is 14 amino acids long. The CDR3 protein is CASSFAGKLYEQYF. CDR3 in DNA: TGTGCCAGCAGCTTCGCAGGCAAACTATACGAGCAGTACTTC.

The gene calls are TRBV5-4 and TRBJ2-1, with 12 bases fitting TRBD2. V shed 4 bases, J shed 6 bases, and the junction held 17 bases outside the gene matches. Germline loops: CDR1 SGHNT, CDR2 YYREEE (reference sequence). The CDR3 is 19 residues long. The CDR3 bases are TGTGCCAGCAGCACTCCTCCGAGGCCTTCTAGCGGGGGGGGCAATGAGCAGTTCTTC. Translating gives CASSTPPRPSSGGGNEQFF.

The chain links TRBV29-1 to TRBJ2-7, with D hard to call. V was shortened by 4 bases and J by 5 bases, with 12 bases between the two germline ends. The CDR3 consists of 12 residues. Germline V gene data show CDR1 as SQVTM and CDR2 as ANQGSEA. In DNA, the CDR3 is TGCAGCGTTGCCAGTCCGTGGGACGAGCAGTACTTC. It specifies CSVASPWDEQYF.

This clone occurred a few times. This chain joins TRBV5-1 and TRBJ2-4, with TRBD1 identical over 7 bases. Germline CDR1 reads SGHRS; CDR2 reads YFSETQ. The CDR3 has 15 amino acids. Trimming at V came to 4 bases and at J to 0 bases, leaving 4 bases not matched to a gene. The CDR3 DNA follows: TGCGCCAGCAGCGCGGACAGGTCAGCCAAAAACATTCAGTACTTC. It yields the protein CASSADRSAKNIQYF.

The J gene is TRBJ2-5, the V gene TRBV7-9; 9 bases are shared with TRBD1. The trim removed 5 bases at V and 1 base at J, leaving 2 bases unmatched. CDR1 and CDR2 from the germline V gene are SEHNR and FQNEAQ (reference sequence). The CDR3 covers 14 residues. In nucleotides, the CDR3 is TGTGCCAGCAGCAAGGACAGGGGCCAAGAGACCCAGTACTTC. Translation: CASSKDRGQETQYF.

The V and J genes are TRBV29-1 and TRBJ2-3; 8 nucleotides agree with TRBD2. This CDR3 is 16 amino acids long. Germline V gene sequence: CDR1 SQVTM, CDR2 ANQGSEA. V was clipped by 6 bases and J by 3 bases; unmatched bases: 14. The CDR3 sequence: CSVRTGTPGGTDTQYF. As DNA, the CDR3 is TGCAGCGTGCGCACCGGGACCCCGGGGGGGACAGATACGCAGTATTTT.

This sequence joins TRBV5-1 and TRBJ1-2, with D maybe TRBD1 (5 bases). The CDR3 runs to 14 residues. The germline V gene has CDR1 SGHRS and CDR2 YFSETQ. The V gene lost 4 bases and the J gene lost 7 bases, with 17 bases spanning the gap. The CDR3: CASSPSGRVLGYTF. The CDR3 DNA is TGCGCCAGCAGCCCGTCGGGCAGGGTGCTTGGCTACACCTTC.

This clone was detected a few times. The rearrangement uses TRBV30 and TRBJ1-1; 8 bases agree with TRBD1. Losses at the gene ends were 2 bases for V and 8 bases for J; bases not matched to a gene: 7. Germline assignment: CDR1 GTSNPN and CDR2 SVGIG (reference sequence). CDR3 length equals 13 residues. CDR3 in DNA: TGTGCCTGGAGTTTGGACAGGGCAAAAGAAGCTTTCTTT. Its protein is CAWSLDRAKEAFF.

The chain joins TRBV7-8 to TRBJ2-7, with 11 bases aligning to TRBD2. This CDR3 is built from 15 residues. The V and J ends lost 4 bases and 5 bases, in that order; junction bases with no gene match: 7. Germline V CDR1 and CDR2: SGHVS, FQNEAQ. The CDR3 DNA follows: TGTGCCAGCAGCTCTAGACTAGCGGGGCCCAACGAGCAGTACTTC. Translated: CASSSRLAGPNEQYF.

This clone was observed a single time. The rearrangement uses TRBV11-2 and TRBJ2-7; D might be TRBD1 (5 bases). The germline V gene encodes CDR1 SGHAT and CDR2 FQNNGV. The CDR3 sequence is 14 residues long. The V end was cut by 0 bases, the J end by 1 base, with 7 bases between. The chain's CDR3 is CASSLDWTSYEQYF. The CDR3 DNA sequence: TGTGCCAGCAGCTTAGATTGGACATCCTACGAGCAGTACTTC.